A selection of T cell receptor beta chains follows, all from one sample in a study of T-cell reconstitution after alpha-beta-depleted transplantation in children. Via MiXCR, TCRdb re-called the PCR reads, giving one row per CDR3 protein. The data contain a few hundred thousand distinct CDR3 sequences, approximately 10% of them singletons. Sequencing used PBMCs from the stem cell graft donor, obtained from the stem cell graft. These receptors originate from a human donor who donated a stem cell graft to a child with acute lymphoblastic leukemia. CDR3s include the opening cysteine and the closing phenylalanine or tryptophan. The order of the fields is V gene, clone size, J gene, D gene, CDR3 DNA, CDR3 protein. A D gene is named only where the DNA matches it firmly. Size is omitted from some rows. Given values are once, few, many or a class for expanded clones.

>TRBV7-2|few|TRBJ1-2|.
TGTGCCAGCAGCTTAGGGGCTCGATATGGCTACACCTTC
CASSLGARYGYTF
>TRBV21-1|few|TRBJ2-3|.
TGTGCCAGCAGCAAGGAGCGGGGGAGTACGCAGTATTTT
CASSKERGSTQYF
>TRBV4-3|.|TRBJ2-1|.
TGCGCCAGCAGCCAAGCCCCTCAAGAGCGGGTTCCTCACAATGAGCAGTTCTTC
CASSQAPQERVPHNEQFF
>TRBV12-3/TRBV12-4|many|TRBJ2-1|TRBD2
TGTGCCAGCAGTCCCCCGGGTAGCGGGGTTGATGAGCAGTTCTTC
CASSPPGSGVDEQFF
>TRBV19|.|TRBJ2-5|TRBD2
TGTGCCAGTAGACTAGCGGGAGGCGAGACCCAGTACTTC
CASRLAGGETQYF
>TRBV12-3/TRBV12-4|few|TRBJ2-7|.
TGTGCCAGCAGTTTCGGGGACTTACCTTCCTACGAGCAGTACTTC
CASSFGDLPSYEQYF
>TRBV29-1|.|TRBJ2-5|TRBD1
TGCAGCGTTGAAGAGGACAGGGTGGGGGAGACCCAGTACTTC
CSVEEDRVGETQYF
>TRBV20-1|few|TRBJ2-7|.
TGCAGTGCTAGAGATCTAAGAGGCCCCTACGAGCAGTACTTC
CSARDLRGPYEQYF
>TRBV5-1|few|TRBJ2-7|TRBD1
TGCGCCAGCAGCTCTCCCCGACAGGGGGCTAACTCCGAGCAGTACTTC
CASSSPRQGANSEQYF
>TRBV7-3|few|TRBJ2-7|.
TGTGCCAGCAGCTTAAGGGGTAGGGCCGGAGGCGAGCAGTACTTC
CASSLRGRAGGEQYF
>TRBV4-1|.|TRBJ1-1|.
TGCGCCAGCAGCGAGGGACGGTCGAACACTGAAGCTTTCTTT
CASSEGRSNTEAFF
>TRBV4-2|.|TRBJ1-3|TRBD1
TGTGCCAGCAGCCATGACAGGGGAATTAACACCATATATTTT
CASSHDRGINTIYF
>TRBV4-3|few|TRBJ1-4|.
TGCGCCAGCAGCTACGGATATCCAACTAATGAAAAACTGTTTTTT
CASSYGYPTNEKLFF
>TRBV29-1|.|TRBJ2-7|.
TGCAGCGTTGAAGGGCCAGCGCGAGAGCAGTACTTC
CSVEGPAREQYF
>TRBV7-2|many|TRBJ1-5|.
TGTGCCAGCAGCCAACCCAGGAGGCCCCAGCATTTT
CASSQPRRPQHF
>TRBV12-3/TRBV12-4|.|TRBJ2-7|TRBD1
TGTGCCAGCAGTTTAGGACAGGGGAATCTGCAGTACTTC
CASSLGQGNLQYF
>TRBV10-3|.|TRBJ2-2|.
TGTGCCACCCTACCAGTCCCCCCAGGGCGGGTCGGCGGGGAGCTGTTTTTT
CATLPVPPGRVGGELFF
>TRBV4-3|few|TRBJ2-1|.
TGCGCCAGCAGCCAAGTAACAGGGCTTAATGAGCAGTTCTTC
CASSQVTGLNEQFF
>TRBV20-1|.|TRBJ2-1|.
TGCTGTGCTAGAGATACGAACAGGCTGGAGGAGTACAATGAGCAGTTCTTC
CCARDTNRLEEYNEQFF
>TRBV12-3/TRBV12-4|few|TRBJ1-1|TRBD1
TGTGCCAGCAGTTCCGGGACAGGGATCCAAACACTGCTGGCTTTCTTT
CASSSGTGIQTLLAFF
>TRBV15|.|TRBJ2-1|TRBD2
TGTGCCACCAGCAGAGGAGACCCGGGACTAGCGGGAATCAATGAGCAGTTCTTC
CATSRGDPGLAGINEQFF
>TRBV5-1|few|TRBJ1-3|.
TGCGCCAGCAGCCCCGGATCTCAGGGAGGAAACACCATATATTTT
CASSPGSQGGNTIYF
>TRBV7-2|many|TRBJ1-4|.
TGTGCCAGCAGCTTAGTAGGAGGACGGAGTGAAAAACTGTTTTTT
CASSLVGGRSEKLFF
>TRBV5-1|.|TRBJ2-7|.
TGCGCCAGCAGCTTGCGGGACACCTACGAGCAGTACTTC
CASSLRDTYEQYF
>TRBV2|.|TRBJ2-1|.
TGTGCCAGCAGTGAAGCCCCTAGAGACAATGAGCAGTTCTTC
CASSEAPRDNEQFF
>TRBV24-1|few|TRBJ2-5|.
TGTGCCACCACCCTCTTGGAGACCCAGTACTTC
CATTLLETQYF
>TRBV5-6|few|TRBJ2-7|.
TGTGCCAGCAGCGTGTATGGGGGCTCCTACGAGCAGTACTTC
CASSVYGGSYEQYF
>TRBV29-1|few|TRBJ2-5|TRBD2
TGCAGCGTTGAGAGGCCTAGCGGGGCCGACGGAGAGACCCAGTACTTC
CSVERPSGADGETQYF
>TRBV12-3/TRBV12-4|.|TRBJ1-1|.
TGTGCCAGCAGTCTCCTCGGACATCCCCGTGAAGCTTTCTTT
CASSLLGHPREAFF
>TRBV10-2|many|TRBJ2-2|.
TGCGCCAGCGGAGGACTACTGAGGACCGGGGAGCTGTTTTTT
CASGGLLRTGELFF
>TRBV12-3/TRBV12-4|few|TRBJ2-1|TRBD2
TGTGCCAGCAGTCCCCCTAGGAGCGGGAGGGGAAATGAGCAGTTCTTC
CASSPPRSGRGNEQFF
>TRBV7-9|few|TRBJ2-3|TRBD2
TGTGCCAGCAGCCATAGCGGGAGGCCGAGCACAGATACGCAGTATTTT
CASSHSGRPSTDTQYF
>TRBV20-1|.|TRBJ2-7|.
TGCAGTGCTATTAAACTCCCCTACGAGCAGTACTTC
CSAIKLPYEQYF
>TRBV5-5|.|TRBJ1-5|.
TGTGCCAGCAGCTTGGCTGGGTGGGGACAGCCCCAGCATTTT
CASSLAGWGQPQHF
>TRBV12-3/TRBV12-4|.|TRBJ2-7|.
TGTGCCAGCAGTTTCCATCGCTACGAGCAGTACTTC
CASSFHRYEQYF
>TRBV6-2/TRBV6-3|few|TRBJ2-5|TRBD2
TGTGCCAGCAGTTCCGTAGCGGGAGGACCAGAGACCCAGTACTTC
CASSSVAGGPETQYF
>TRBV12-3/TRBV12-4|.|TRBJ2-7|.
TGTGCCAGCAGTTTAGGGGTGTTGCGCTCCTACGAGCAGTACTTC
CASSLGVLRSYEQYF
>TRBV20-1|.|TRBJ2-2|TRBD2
TGCAGTGCTCGGCTCGGGACTAGCGACACCGGGGAGCTGTTTTTT
CSARLGTSDTGELFF
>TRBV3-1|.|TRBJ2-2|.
TGTGCCAGCAGCACTAGCTTTTCGAACACCGGGGAGCTGTTTTTT
CASSTSFSNTGELFF
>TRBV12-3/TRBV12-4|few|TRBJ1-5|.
TGTGCCAGCGCCCTGGAGGCCTGGGGTCAGCCCCAGCATTTT
CASALEAWGQPQHF
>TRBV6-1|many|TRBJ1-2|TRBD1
TGTGCCAGCAGTGACCCGACAGGGAACTATGGCTACACCTTC
CASSDPTGNYGYTF
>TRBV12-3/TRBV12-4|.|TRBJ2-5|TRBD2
TGTGCCAGCAGTTCCCTAGCGGGAGGGCCTTTGGAAGAGACCCAGTACTTC
CASSSLAGGPLEETQYF
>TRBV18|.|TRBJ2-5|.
TGTGCCAGCTCACCACCAATGGGAGGAGGAGAGACCCAGTACTTC
CASSPPMGGGETQYF
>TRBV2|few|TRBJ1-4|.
TGTGCCAGCAGAGAGTCCGCAGGGATTGAAGAAAAACTGTTTTTT
CASRESAGIEEKLFF
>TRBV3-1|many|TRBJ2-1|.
TGTGCCAGCAGCCAAGATGGGTTACTTGGGGACCAGTTCTTC
CASSQDGLLGDQFF
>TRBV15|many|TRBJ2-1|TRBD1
TGTGCCACCAGCAGAGACGGGGACAGTTACAATGAGCAGTTCTTC
CATSRDGDSYNEQFF
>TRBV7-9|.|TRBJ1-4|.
TGTGCCAGCAGCTTAATGGGAGACGAAAAACTGTTTTTT
CASSLMGDEKLFF
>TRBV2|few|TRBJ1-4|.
TGTGCCAGCAACAGGTACCCCAATGAAAAACTGTTTTTT
CASNRYPNEKLFF
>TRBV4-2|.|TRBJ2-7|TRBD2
TGTGCCAGCAGCCAGGGACTAGCGGGATCCTACGAGCAGTGCTTC
CASSQGLAGSYEQCF